Sequencing of this TCR beta chain was carried out in a study of shared clonotypes between healthy human individuals. The wider study: CD4 naive cells filled three plates per donor, CD4 memory three, CD8 naive two and CD8 memory one.

The table came from immunoSEQ multiplex PCR; TCRdb's copy has only in-frame clones and leaves some out. The sample carries nearly 750,000 clones, around 77% recorded once. The sample consisted of memory CD4+ T cells sorted from blood. Subset given: CD45RA-negative fraction. This clonotype was obtained from a woman younger than 45 in good health.

The CDR3 DNA reads TGTGCCAGCAGTCCTGAACAGGGCAGCGAGCAGTACTTC. Translation gives CASSPEQGSEQYF. The chain is built from TRBV28 and TRBJ2-7, with D possibly matching TRBD1 (6 bases). CDR3 length: 13 residues. Trimming removed 5 bases from V and 6 bases from J, with 14 bases in between. Per the germline V gene, CDR1 is MDHEN and CDR2 is SYDVKM.